Below, 14 T cell receptor beta chains from the same sample are listed, as sequenced in a study of T cells in Graves' hyperthyroidism and ophthalmopathy. Amplified TCR beta CDR3 regions came from RNA transcripts. The HTBI primer set served for first-round RT-PCR of the TCR CDR3. TCRdb fed the multiplex PCR reads into MiXCR, producing one record per CDR3 protein. Altogether 560,000 or so distinct CDR3 sequences are present, 20% being singletons, with the ten largest covering 47%. Sample: blood. These receptors came from a man aged 40-49 years with Graves' ophthalmopathy.

The chain combines TRBV20-1 with TRBJ1-5; 7 nucleotides agree with TRBD1. Germline-derived CDR1 and CDR2 are DFQATT and SNEGSKA (reference sequence). CDR3 length: 14 amino acids. The V and J ends lost 5 bases and 3 bases, in that order; junction bases with no gene match: 7. This CDR3 reads CSAPRQGLNQPQHF. In DNA form, the CDR3 reads TGCAGTGCTCCCAGACAGGGTCTCAATCAGCCCCAGCATTTT.

The chain joins TRBV28 to TRBJ2-7, with D possibly being TRBD2 (6 bases). Trimming took off 6 bases at V and 5 bases at J, with 23 bases between the two ends. CDR3 length: 16 residues. CDR1 is MDHEN, CDR2 SYDVKM, per germline. The CDR3 region has the DNA TGTGCCAGCAGCCCCCCCCGGGTCAGGAGGGTAAACGAGCAGTACTTC. Translating gives CASSPPRVRRVNEQYF.

As regards this clonotype: A read error may explain this, as a much larger clone is one base away. This rearrangement joins TRBV5-6 to TRBJ2-7; the D gene is possibly TRBD2 (6 bases). V lost 0 bases and J lost 1, with 11 bases in between. The germline V gene encodes CDR1 SGHDT and CDR2 YYEEEE. This CDR3 spans 15 amino acids. Here the CDR3 DNA reads TGTGCCAGCAGCTTGGTGGGACTTCTGTCCTACGAGCAGTACTTC. Protein: CASSLVGLLSYEQYF.

The rearrangement links TRBV10-2 to TRBJ2-3; D is perhaps TRBD1 or TRBD2 (6 bases each). Between the trimmed V and J ends, which lost 3 bases and 2 bases, there was a span of 9 bases. Germline V lookup: CDR1 WSHSY, CDR2 SAAADI. This CDR3 has 14 amino acids. The CDR3 loop is CASSDGGSTDTQYF. For the CDR3, the DNA is TGCGCCAGCAGTGACGGGGGCTCCACAGATACGCAGTATTTT.

This clonotype was counted a few times. This rearrangement joins TRBV10-3 to TRBJ1-1; 11 positions agree with TRBD1. J gave up 0 bases and V 6 bases, and 3 bases lay outside the gene matches. Germline-derived CDR1 and CDR2 are ENHRY and SYGVKD. The CDR3 covers 15 residues. This chain's CDR3 is CAIRGQGAMNTEAFF. The CDR3 nucleotides read TGTGCCATCAGAGGACAGGGGGCCATGAACACTGAAGCTTTCTTT.

Details on this clonotype: A much more abundant neighbour one base away suggests this may be a read error. The chain links TRBV28 to TRBJ1-1; 7 bases agree with TRBD1. Germline CDR1 MDHEN, CDR2 SYDVKM. The CDR3 consists of 16 residues. The J segment lost 4 bases and the V segment lost 8 bases, leaving 16 bases of the junction unmatched. The CDR3 DNA reads as TGTGCCAGCTTTGGGACAGCGCGATACGGGGGCACTGAAGCTTTCTTT. Translating gives CASFGTARYGGTEAFF.

The chain uses TRBV7-9 and TRBJ2-2; D gene unclear. The germline V gene has CDR1 SEHNR and CDR2 FQNEAQ (reference sequence). The CDR3 extends over 13 amino acids. With 5 bases removed from V and 5 bases from J, the gap between germline ends came to 9 bases. CDR3 in DNA: TGTGCCAGCAGCGTAGACCCAACCGGGGAGCTGTTTTTT. This gives the protein CASSVDPTGELFF. The whole variable domain, filled in from reference TRBV7-9 and TRBJ2-2, reads DTGVSQNPRHKITKRGQNVTFRCDPISEHNRLYWYRQTLGQGPEFLTYFQNEAQLEKSRLLSDRFSAERPKGSFSTLEIQRTEQGDSAMYLCASSVDPTGELFFGEGSRLTVL.

Worth noting for this clonotype: At one boundary the junction diverges from the germline segment, which might be a read error. The chain couples TRBV29-1 to TRBJ2-1, with D tentatively TRBD1 (5 bases). Germline CDR1 and CDR2: SQVTM and ANQGSEA. CDR3 length: 13 amino acids. CDR3: CSDWGVSSNEQFF. The CDR3 region has the DNA TGCAGCGACTGGGGCGTCTCCTCCAATGAGCAGTTCTTC.

This clonotype was counted many times. The chain joins TRBV27 to TRBJ2-7; D gene uncertain. Germline CDR1 is MNHEY and CDR2 is SMNVEV (reference sequence). V was clipped by 4 bases and J by 5 bases, with 12 bases between them. The CDR3 is 13 residues long. Here the CDR3 DNA reads TGTGCCAGCAGTTCCTACCTCCTCGACGAGCAGTACTTC. Its translation: CASSSYLLDEQYF.

As regards this clonotype: This may come from a read error, since a much larger clone is one base off. The chain couples TRBV6-1 to TRBJ2-5; perhaps D is TRBD1 or TRBD2 (5 bases each). From germline, CDR1 is MNHNS and CDR2 SASEGT. V shed 8 bases and J shed 6 bases, with 16 bases lying between them. This CDR3 comprises 13 residues. Written as DNA, the CDR3 is TGTGCCAGCGGTCCCTGGGACCCTAAGACCCAGTACTTC. This translates into CASGPWDPKTQYF.

This clonotype has a handful of counts. This may be a read error: a much more frequent sequence differs by one nucleotide. CDR3 sequence (DNA): TGTGCCAGCAGGCACCAAGAGACCCAGTACTTC. Amino acids: CASRHQETQYF. The chain recombines TRBV7-9 with TRBJ2-5; D call uncertain. V was clipped by 6 bases and J by 0 bases, with 2 bases between them. In germline, CDR1 is SEHNR, CDR2 FQNEAQ (reference sequence). This CDR3 is 11 amino acids long.

Only a few counts were recorded for this clonotype. This chain joins TRBV20-1 and TRBJ1-2; 8 bases fit TRBD1. The CDR3 has 13 amino acids. Germline CDR1 is DFQATT and CDR2 is SNEGSKA (reference sequence). V was clipped by 6 bases and J by 3 bases; unmatched bases: 6. The CDR3 DNA reads as TGCAGTGCCGACCCGACAGGGGACTATGGCTACACCTTC. Translated: CSADPTGDYGYTF.

A few counts support this clonotype. The J gene is TRBJ1-1, the V gene TRBV20-1; TRBD1 might be the D (5 bases). The CDR3 covers 13 residues. Germline CDR1 and CDR2: DFQATT and SNEGSKA (reference sequence). Trimming took 5 bases from V and 0 from J, leaving 10 bases between them. CDR3 sequence: CSARRQMNTEAFF. The DNA for the CDR3 is TGCAGTGCTCGCCGACAGATGAACACTGAAGCTTTCTTT.

V usage is TRBV7-8 and J usage is TRBJ1-1; the match to TRBD1 covers 7 bases. Germline V lookup: CDR1 SGHVS, CDR2 FQNEAQ. With 1 base clipped from V and 4 bases from J, the junction kept 12 bases outside the gene matches. The CDR3 extends over 17 amino acids. CDR3 bases: TGTGCCAGCAGCTTAGATGGGGCCCGACAGGGTAGCACTGAAGCTTTCTTT. Translated, it gives CASSLDGARQGSTEAFF.